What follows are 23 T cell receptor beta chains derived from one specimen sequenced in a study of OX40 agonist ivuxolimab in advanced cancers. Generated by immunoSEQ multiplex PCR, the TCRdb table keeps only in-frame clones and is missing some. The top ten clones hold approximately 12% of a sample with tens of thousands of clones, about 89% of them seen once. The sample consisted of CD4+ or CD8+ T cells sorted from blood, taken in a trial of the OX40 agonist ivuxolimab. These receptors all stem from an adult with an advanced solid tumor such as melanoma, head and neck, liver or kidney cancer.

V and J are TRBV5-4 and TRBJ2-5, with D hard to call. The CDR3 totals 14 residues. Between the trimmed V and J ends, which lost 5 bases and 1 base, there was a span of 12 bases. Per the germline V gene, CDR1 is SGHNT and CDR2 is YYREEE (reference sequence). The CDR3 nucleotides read TGTGCCAGCAGTCGCCCGGGCTCCCAAGAGACCCAGTACTTC. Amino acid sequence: CASSRPGSQETQYF.

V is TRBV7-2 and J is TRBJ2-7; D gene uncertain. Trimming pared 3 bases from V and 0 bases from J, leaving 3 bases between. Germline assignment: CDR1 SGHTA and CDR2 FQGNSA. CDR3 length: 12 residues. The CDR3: CASSFSSYEQYF. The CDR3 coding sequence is TGTGCCAGCAGCTTTAGCTCCTACGAGCAGTACTTC.

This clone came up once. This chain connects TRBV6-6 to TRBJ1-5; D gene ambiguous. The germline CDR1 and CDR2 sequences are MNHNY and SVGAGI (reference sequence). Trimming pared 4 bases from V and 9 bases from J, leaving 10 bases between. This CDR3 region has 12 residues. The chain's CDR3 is CASSSQRGPQHF. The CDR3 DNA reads TGTGCCAGCAGTTCCCAGCGCGGGCCCCAGCATTTT.

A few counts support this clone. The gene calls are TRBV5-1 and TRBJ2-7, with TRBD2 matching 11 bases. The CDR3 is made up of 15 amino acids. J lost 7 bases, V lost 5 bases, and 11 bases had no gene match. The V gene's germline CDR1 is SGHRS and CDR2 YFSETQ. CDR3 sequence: CASRNSGRAIREQYF. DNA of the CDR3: TGCGCCAGCAGAAATAGCGGGAGGGCCATACGGGAGCAGTACTTC.

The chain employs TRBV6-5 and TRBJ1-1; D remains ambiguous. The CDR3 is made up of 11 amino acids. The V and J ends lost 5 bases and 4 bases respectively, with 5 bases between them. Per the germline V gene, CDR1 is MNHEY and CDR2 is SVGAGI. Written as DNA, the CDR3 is TGTGCCAGCAGTCGGTTCACTGAAGCTTTCTTT. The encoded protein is CASSRFTEAFF.

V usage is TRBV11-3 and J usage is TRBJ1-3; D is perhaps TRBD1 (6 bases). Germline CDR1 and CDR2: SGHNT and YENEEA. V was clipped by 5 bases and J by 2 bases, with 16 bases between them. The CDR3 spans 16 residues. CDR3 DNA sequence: TGTGCCAGCAGCAAGGGCCCTCCAGGGGCTGGAAACACCATATATTTT. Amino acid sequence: CASSKGPPGAGNTIYF.

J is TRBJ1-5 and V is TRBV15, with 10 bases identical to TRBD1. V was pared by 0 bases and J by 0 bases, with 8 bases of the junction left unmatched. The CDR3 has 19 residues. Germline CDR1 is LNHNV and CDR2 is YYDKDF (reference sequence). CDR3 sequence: CATSRDKGTGVYSNQPQHF. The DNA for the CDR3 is TGTGCCACCAGCAGAGATAAAGGGACAGGGGTTTATAGCAATCAGCCCCAGCATTTT.

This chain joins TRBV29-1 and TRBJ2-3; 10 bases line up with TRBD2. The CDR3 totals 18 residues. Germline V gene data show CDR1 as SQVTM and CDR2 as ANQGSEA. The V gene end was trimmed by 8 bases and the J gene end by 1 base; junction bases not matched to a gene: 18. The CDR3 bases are TGCAGCCTCAAGGGGGGTACTAGCGGGATTTGGGGCACAGATACGCAGTATTTT. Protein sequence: CSLKGGTSGIWGTDTQYF.

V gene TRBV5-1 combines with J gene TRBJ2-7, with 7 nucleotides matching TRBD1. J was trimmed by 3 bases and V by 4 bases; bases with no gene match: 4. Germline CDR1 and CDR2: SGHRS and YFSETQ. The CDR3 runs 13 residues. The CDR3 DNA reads TGCGCCAGCAGCCCGGGACAGTACTACGAGCAGTACTTC. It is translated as CASSPGQYYEQYF.

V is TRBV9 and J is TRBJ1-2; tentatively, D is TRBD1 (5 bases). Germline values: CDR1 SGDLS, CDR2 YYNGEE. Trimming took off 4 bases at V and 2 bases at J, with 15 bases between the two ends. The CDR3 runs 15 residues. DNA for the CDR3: TGTGCCAGCAGCACCTCCGGGACTTACAACTATGGCTACACCTTC. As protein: CASSTSGTYNYGYTF.

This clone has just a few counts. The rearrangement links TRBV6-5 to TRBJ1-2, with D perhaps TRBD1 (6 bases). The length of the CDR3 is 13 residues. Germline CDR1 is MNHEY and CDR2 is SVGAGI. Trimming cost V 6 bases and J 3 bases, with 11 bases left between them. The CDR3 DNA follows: TGTGCCAGCAGGACGGACAGAGACTATGGCTACACCTTC. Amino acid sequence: CASRTDRDYGYTF.

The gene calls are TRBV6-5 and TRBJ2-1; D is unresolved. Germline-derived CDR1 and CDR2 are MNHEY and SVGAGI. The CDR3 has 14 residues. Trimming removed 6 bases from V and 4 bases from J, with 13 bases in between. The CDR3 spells CASRPPWGYNEQFF. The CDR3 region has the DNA TGTGCCAGCAGGCCCCCTTGGGGTTACAATGAGCAGTTCTTC.

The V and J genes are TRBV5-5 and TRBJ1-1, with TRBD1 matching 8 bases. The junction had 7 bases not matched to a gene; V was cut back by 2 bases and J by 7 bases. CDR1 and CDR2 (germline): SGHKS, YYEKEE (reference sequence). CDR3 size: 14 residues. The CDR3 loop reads CASSLAGGANEAFF. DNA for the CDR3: TGTGCCAGCAGCTTAGCAGGGGGCGCGAATGAAGCTTTCTTT.

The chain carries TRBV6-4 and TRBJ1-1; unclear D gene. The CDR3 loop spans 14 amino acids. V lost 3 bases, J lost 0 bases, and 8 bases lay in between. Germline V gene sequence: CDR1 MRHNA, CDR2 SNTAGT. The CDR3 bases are TGTGCCAGCAGTGAGCAGCCCATGAACACTGAAGCTTTCTTT. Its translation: CASSEQPMNTEAFF.

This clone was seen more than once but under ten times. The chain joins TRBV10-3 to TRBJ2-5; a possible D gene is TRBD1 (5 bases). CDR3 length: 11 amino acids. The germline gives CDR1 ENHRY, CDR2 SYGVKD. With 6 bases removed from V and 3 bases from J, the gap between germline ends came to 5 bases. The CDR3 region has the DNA TGTGCCATCAGAGGGGAAGAGACCCAGTACTTC. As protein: CAIRGEETQYF.

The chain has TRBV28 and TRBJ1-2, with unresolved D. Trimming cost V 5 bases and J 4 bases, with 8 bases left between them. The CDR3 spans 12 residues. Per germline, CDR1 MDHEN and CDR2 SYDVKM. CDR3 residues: CASSGPIYGYTF. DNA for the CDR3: TGTGCCAGCAGTGGACCTATCTATGGCTACACCTTC.

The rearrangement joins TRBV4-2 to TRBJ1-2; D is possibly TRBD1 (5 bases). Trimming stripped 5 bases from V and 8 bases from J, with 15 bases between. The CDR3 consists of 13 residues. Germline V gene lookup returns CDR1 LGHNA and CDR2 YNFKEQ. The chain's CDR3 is CASSLWGGFGYTF. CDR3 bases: TGTGCCAGCAGCTTGTGGGGCGGGTTCGGCTACACCTTC.

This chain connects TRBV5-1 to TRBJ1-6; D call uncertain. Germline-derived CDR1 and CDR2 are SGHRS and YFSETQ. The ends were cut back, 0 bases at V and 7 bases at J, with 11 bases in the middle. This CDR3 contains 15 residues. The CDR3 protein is CASSLDPGYNSPLHF. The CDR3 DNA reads TGCGCCAGCAGCTTGGATCCAGGCTACAATTCACCCCTCCACTTT.

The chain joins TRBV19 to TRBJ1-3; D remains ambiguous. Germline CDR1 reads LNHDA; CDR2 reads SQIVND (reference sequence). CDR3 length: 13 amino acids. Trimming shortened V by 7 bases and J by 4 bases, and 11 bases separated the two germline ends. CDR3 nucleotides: TGTGCCAGTATAGGTACGCCCGGAAACACCATATATTTT. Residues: CASIGTPGNTIYF.

The CDR3 DNA reads as TGTGCCAGCAGCGCACATAGGGGGAACACTGAAGCTTTCTTT. As protein: CASSAHRGNTEAFF. The gene calls are TRBV9 and TRBJ1-1, with D possibly being TRBD1 (5 bases). V dropped 3 bases and J dropped 1 base, with 10 bases sitting between them. This CDR3 comprises 14 residues. Germline CDR1 reads SGDLS; CDR2 reads YYNGEE.

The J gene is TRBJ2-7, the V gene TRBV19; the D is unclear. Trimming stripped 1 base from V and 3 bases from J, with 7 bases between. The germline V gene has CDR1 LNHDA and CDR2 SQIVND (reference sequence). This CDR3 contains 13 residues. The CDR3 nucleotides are TGTGCCAGTAGTATAGGACGTTACTACGAGCAGTACTTC. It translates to CASSIGRYYEQYF.

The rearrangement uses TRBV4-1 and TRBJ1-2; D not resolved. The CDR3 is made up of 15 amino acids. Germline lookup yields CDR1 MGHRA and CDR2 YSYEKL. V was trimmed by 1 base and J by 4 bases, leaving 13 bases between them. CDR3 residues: CASSQVSADIYGYTF. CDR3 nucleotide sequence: TGCGCCAGCAGCCAAGTGAGTGCTGACATCTATGGCTACACCTTC.

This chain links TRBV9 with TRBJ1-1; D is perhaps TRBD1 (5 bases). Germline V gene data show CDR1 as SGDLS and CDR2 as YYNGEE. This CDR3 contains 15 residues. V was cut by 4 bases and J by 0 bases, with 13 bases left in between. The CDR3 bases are TGTGCCAGCAGCCCTCAGGGCGTAATGAACACTGAAGCTTTCTTT. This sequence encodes CASSPQGVMNTEAFF. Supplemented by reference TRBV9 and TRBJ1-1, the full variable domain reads DSGVTQTPKHLITATGQRVTLRCSPRSGDLSVYWYQQSLDQGLQFLIQYYNGEERAKGNILERFSAQQFPDLHSELNLSSLELGDSALYFCASSPQGVMNTEAFFGQGTRLTVV.